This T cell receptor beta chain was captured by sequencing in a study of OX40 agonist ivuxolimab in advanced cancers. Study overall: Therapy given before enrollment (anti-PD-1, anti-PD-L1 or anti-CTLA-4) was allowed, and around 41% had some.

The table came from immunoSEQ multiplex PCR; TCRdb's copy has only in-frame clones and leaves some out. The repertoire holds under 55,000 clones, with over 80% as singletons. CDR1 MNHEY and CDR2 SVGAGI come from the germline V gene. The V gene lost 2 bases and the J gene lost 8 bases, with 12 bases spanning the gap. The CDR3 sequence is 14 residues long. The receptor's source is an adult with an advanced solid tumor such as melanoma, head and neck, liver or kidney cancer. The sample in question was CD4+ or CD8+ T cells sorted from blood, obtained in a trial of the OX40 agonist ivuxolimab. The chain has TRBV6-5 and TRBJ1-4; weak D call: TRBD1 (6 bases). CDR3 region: CASSYGTGYEKLFF. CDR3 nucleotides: TGTGCCAGCAGTTACGGAACAGGGTACGAAAAACTGTTTTTT.